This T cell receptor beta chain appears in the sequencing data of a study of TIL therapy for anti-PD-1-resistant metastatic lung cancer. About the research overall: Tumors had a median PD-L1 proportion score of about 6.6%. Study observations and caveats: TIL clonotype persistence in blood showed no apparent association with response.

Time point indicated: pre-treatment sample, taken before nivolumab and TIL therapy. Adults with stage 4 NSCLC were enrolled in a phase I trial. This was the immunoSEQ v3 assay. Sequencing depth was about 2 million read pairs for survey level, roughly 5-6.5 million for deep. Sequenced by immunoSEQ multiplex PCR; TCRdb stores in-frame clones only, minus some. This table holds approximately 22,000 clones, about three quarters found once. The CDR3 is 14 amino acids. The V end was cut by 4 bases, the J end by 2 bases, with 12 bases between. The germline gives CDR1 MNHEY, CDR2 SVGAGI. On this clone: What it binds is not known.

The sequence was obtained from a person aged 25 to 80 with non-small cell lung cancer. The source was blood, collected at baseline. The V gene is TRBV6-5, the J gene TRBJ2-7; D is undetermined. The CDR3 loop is CASSFRQETYEQYF. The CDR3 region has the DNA TGTGCCAGCAGTTTCAGGCAGGAAACCTACGAGCAGTACTTC.